Only one count was recorded for the clone carrying this T cell receptor beta chain. These data are taken from a study of cytomegalovirus exposure and HLA in healthy donors. This CDR3 spans 15 amino acids. Germline V gives CDR1 SQVTM, CDR2 ANQGSEA. The V gene end was trimmed by 3 bases and the J gene end by 2 bases; junction bases not matched to a gene: 6. Primers for the PCR totalled 60 Vbeta and 13 Jbeta. TCRdb keeps only in-frame clones here, not all; method: immunoSEQ multiplex PCR. The table has 100,000 to 120,000 clones, 74% seen once. The sequence was collected from a woman aged 40 to 49 in good health and CMV-seropositive. The chain has TRBV29-1 and TRBJ2-1; 8 bases fit TRBD2. Sequenced: PBMCs. The DNA of the CDR3 is TGCAGCGTTGATACTACTAGCGGAGCCTACAATGAGCAGTTCTTC. Its translation: CSVDTTSGAYNEQFF.